This T cell receptor (beta chain) derives from a study of cytomegalovirus exposure and HLA in healthy donors (dated by TCRdb to about 2017). For the study in its entirety: An earlier analysis of 587 of the donors reported about 250 Gb of sequence data and approximately 110 million unique TCR beta sequences from roughly 200 million T cells. Roughly 290 gigabases of sequencing data and 75 million to 85 million unique TCR sequences made up an early release that covered approximately 650 HLA-typed donors. Of the roughly 400 genotyped donors, approximately 80% were placed in the genetic ancestry cluster associated with self-reported Caucasian donors. The aim of the study was to test whether cataloging public T cell receptors could identify signatures of past pathogen exposure. Using immunosequencing, the study profiled T cell repertoires from about 620 subjects and related those repertoires to cytomegalovirus serostatus. A separate validation cohort of roughly 130 different subjects was used in addition to the roughly 620-subject first cohort. The study combined high-throughput TCR immunosequencing, statistical association of individual TCRs with disease status, and machine learning to predict cytomegalovirus infection status. A later analysis re-examined previously published TCR beta repertoires from more than 550 donors and added high-resolution HLA genotyping to investigate patterns of TCR occurrence. The later analysis used no new phenotypic data to find candidate immune exposures, relying instead on TCR beta sequences and their occurrence across donors. In an earlier analysis of 500 to 650 of the donors, high-throughput TCR beta sequencing was used to judge whether each TCR beta V gene segment behaved as functional or pseudogenic. Donor age, sex, ethnicity and CMV serostatus were collected together with the repertoire data. A later genetic analysis took genome-wide SNP genotypes for about 55% of the 666 donors and used that subset as a discovery cohort. All discovery cohort repertoires had been generated on a single sequencing platform. Both class I and class II loci were covered by HLA typing, at four-digit resolution. Typing coverage varied by locus: roughly 629-630 donors for A, B, C, DRB1 and DQB1; approximately 560 for DQA1; about 590 for DPA1; approximately 470 for DPB1. Because of strong linkage in the cohort, 4 to 6 DR-DQ haplotypes were treated as single units for association and clustering. Across around 400 genotyped donors of the cohort, an average of roughly 230,000 unique TCR beta nucleotide sequences per donor were sequenced, and roughly a sixth of those sequences were non-productive.

The full study reports these points: A later analysis associated about 17,000 TCR beta sequences with specific HLA alleles at a false discovery rate of 0.05. Correlated functional status among segregating V segments might be attributable to linkage disequilibrium, but an unknown experimental factor could not be ruled out. CMV serostatus was the only immune exposure information available for the cohort. According to a later analysis, TCR association rates differed among HLA loci, with DRB1 alleles showing the most associated TCRs and HLA-C alleles showing the fewest. The authors suggested that the approach could potentially be generalized to other disease states and immunological phenotypes. In both the original and validation cohorts, the classifier was reported to diagnose cytomegalovirus status with high specificity and sensitivity. Assigning TCR associations to individual alleles was difficult when HLA alleles, especially DR and DQ, strongly co-occurred. Because counts were too low, roughly 17 rarely observed V segments, including chromosome 9 orphons, were left out of the earlier analysis of 587 of the donors. A group of highly shared sequence variants was considered likely to be a technical artifact of the sequencing pipeline. In the study, around 160 TCR beta chains were listed as associated with cytomegalovirus. In a later genetic analysis, a missense DCLRE1C variant was associated with V-gene and J-gene trimming of TCR beta chains, and the association was replicated in an independent cohort. In vitro tests confirmed that a few of the cytomegalovirus-associated TCR beta chains recognize cytomegalovirus antigens. A further reported finding was that TCR beta sequences accurately predicted the HLA-A and HLA-B alleles for most subjects in the first cohort. According to a later analysis, parvovirus B19, influenza, CMV and Epstein-Barr virus appeared linked to several top co-occurrence clusters. While some public TCRs were present in many individuals, most TCR sequences turned up only very rarely across donors. This cohort had only TCR beta chains sequenced, and the lack of alpha or paired-chain data limited which features could be detected. Broadly in line with IMGT annotations, most TCR beta V segments showed up in productive rearrangements about 90% or about 30% of the time in an earlier analysis of about 500 of the donors. Compared with the 666-donor mean, donors in an Asian-associated ancestry cluster had fewer N-insertions in productive TCRs, according to a later genetic analysis. In a later analysis, most CMV-associated TCR beta chains were found to appear HLA-restricted, with HLA associations seemingly driven largely by CMV exposure. Sequencing depth was assumed to be roughly uniform across donors in the presence/absence analyses, though that assumption may not hold. Some IMGT-functional V segments, including TRBV6-2 and TRBV6-3, could not be distinguished by the 87-base-pair reads and were therefore excluded. Because some donors lacked HLA typing at each locus, the association tests relied only on the typed subset. In a later analysis, HLA-associated TCR beta chains were found to be more clonally expanded and to have lower generation probabilities than equally common non-associated chains.

On this clone: Its binding antigen is unknown. Base quality data are lacking; no much larger clone is found one base away.

Library generation was performed with the immunoSEQ multiplex PCR assay. For the multiplex PCR, a mixture combining 60 forward primers for TCR Vbeta segments and 13 reverse primers for TCR Jbeta segments was used. A multiplex PCR assay on genomic DNA amplified the CDR3 region of rearranged TCR beta genes. Amplified TCR beta libraries were sequenced as 87-base-pair reads on the Illumina HiSeq System. From the authors' description of their analysis: A later analysis counted about 76 million unique TCR beta chains across the 550 to 800 repertoires, and 9 million to 14 million of these chains were shared by at least two donors. A nearest-neighbor algorithm error-corrected the raw reads and collapsed the reads into unique sequences, merging closely related sequences to remove PCR and sequencing errors. CDR3 sequences were aligned to IMGT reference sequences to assign V, D and J gene segments. For a sequence to be retained, at least a six-nucleotide match to both a V gene segment and a J gene segment was required. A rearrangement was called productive if the CDR3 had no stop codons and remained in frame with V and J, and every other rearrangement was called non-productive. CDR3 was defined according to IMGT convention as the region running from the second conserved V-encoded cysteine to the conserved J-encoded phenylalanine. The earlier analysis of some 540 of the donors excluded any sequence lacking an unambiguous match to a single V gene segment. In an earlier analysis of a few hundred of the donors, a V segment was called functional when productive rearrangements were above 56.7%, and segregating when the standard deviation between donors exceeded 5%. A statistical classification framework was built to diagnose cytomegalovirus status from the catalog of TCR beta chain sequences. In a later analysis, V and J genes were assigned by comparing TCR nucleotide sequences against IMGT/GENE-DB human TR gene sequences. Using the TCRdist pipeline, a later analysis assigned CDR3 sequences along with most-parsimonious VDJ recombination scenarios. In a later analysis, each TCR beta chain was defined by its CDR3 amino acid sequence together with its V-gene family, and reads without a unique V-gene family were excluded. To address suspected cross-contamination and a sequencing artifact, a later analysis removed some 620 highly shared, low-generation-probability nucleotide sequences. A later analysis calculated a clonal expansion index for each public chain from normalized within-repertoire ranks of inferred template counts. A later analysis computed generation probabilities with a VDJ recombination model fitted to out-of-frame rearrangements, and checked the results against IGoR. A later analysis scored TCR-TCR, TCR-HLA and TCR-CMV co-occurrence with hypergeometric tests, applying a repertoire-size bias correction to TCR pairs. A later analysis estimated false discovery rates by permuting HLA or CMV assignments 20 times. In a later analysis, co-occurring TCRs were grouped with DBSCAN, and TCRdist sequence similarity was added when clustering was performed within HLA-allele-positive subsets. Repertoires with fewer than 30,000 or more than 120,000 public chains were left out of co-occurrence clustering, as were five repertoires with anomalous nucleotide sharing. Drawn from immuneACCESS, this table holds only the in-frame rearrangements with V and J called that TCRdb kept. Clones are partly lost; checked studies trace under half to an unresolved V gene and leave the rest unexplained. V, J and clone size were drawn from that table, and D and trimming were deduced from the DNA. The sample table lists about 98,000 clones, around two thirds of them with a count of one. Of the sample, 1.8% is held by the ten largest clones.

The cohort was made up of roughly 670 healthy bone marrow donors. At the time of sampling, every cohort member was nominally healthy, though immune exposures that went unrecorded were likely present. The donor was CMV seronegative and was included in the group of 352 seronegative cohort members. A peripheral blood sample was provided by each donor, and peripheral blood mononuclear cells were used for TCR beta sequencing. The Qiagen DNeasy Blood Extraction Kit was used to extract genomic DNA from the blood cell samples. Counted from cysteine to phenylalanine, this CDR3 has 15 amino acids. Only the CDR3 part of the read is kept: 45 bases, read in frame from the first base. V gives up 5 bases and J gives up 0 bases, and the segment between their germline ends measures 11 bases. CDR1 SGHTA and CDR2 FQGTGA were looked up in the germline V gene.

The sequencing sample was made of PBMCs. The chain is assembled from TRBV7-3 and TRBJ1-3; no D gene can be assigned with confidence. The TCR originated in a male donor in good health and CMV-seronegative. The DNA sequence is given as TGTGCCAGCAGCCCAAGTGGGCACTCTGGAAACACCATATATTTT. Its translation reads: CASSPSGHSGNTIYF. The full variable domain, with segments outside the CDR3 supplied by the reference TRBV7-3 and TRBJ1-3 proteins, appears as GAGVSQTPSNKVTEKGKYVELRCDPISGHTALYWYRQSLGQGPEFLIYFQGTGAADDSGLPNDRFFAVRPEGSVSTLKIQRTERGDSAVYLCASSPSGHSGNTIYFGEGSWLTVV.